The 3 T cell receptor beta chains given below trace back to one sample, sequenced in a study of graft-versus-host responses after intestinal transplantation. Their antigens remain unidentified. The table came from immunoSEQ multiplex PCR; TCRdb's copy has only in-frame clones and leaves some out. The top ten hold 0.38% of the sample, which has about 59,000 clones, approximately 94% seen once. The source material was unstimulated CD4+ T cells sorted from spleen or lymph node cells, sampled before transplant. All receptors come from a human donor who was the organ donor for an intestinal transplant.

V gene TRBV7-2 combines with J gene TRBJ2-3; 8 nucleotides align to TRBD2. CDR3 length: 14 residues. The germline CDR1 and CDR2 sequences are SGHTA and FQGNSA. The V gene end was trimmed by 0 bases and the J gene end by 6 bases; junction bases not matched to a gene: 2. The CDR3 spells CASSLALAGDTQYF. CDR3 DNA sequence: TGTGCCAGCAGCTTAGCGTTAGCGGGGGATACGCAGTATTTT. The full variable domain, in which reference TRBV7-2 and TRBJ2-3 provide the parts outside the CDR3, is GAGVSQSPSNKVTEKGKDVELRCDPISGHTALYWYRQSLGQGLEFLIYFQGNSAPDKSGLPSDRFSAERTGGSVSTLTIQRTQQEDSAVYLCASSLALAGDTQYFGPGTRLTVL.

V usage is TRBV27 and J usage is TRBJ1-6; no firm D call. Per germline, CDR1 MNHEY and CDR2 SMNVEV (reference sequence). The CDR3 is 13 amino acids. The ends were cut back, 8 bases at V and 7 bases at J, with 12 bases in the middle. The CDR3 here is CASGIFRNSPLHF. The CDR3 nucleotides read TGTGCCAGCGGGATTTTTAGAAATTCACCCCTCCACTTT.

The chain recombines TRBV12-5 with TRBJ2-7; 10 bases align to TRBD1. J was trimmed by 0 bases and V by 6 bases; bases with no gene match: 5. Germline V CDR1 and CDR2: LGHNT, FRNRAP. The CDR3 is 15 amino acids. CDR3 in DNA: TGTGCTAGTGGCCCGGGACAGGGGAGCTCCTACGAGCAGTACTTC. Translated: CASGPGQGSSYEQYF. Complete variable domain (other parts from reference TRBV12-5 and TRBJ2-7): DARVTQTPRHKVTEMGQEVTMRCQPILGHNTVFWYRQTMMQGLELLAYFRNRAPLDDSGMPKDRFSAEMPDATLATLKIQPSEPRDSAVYFCASGPGQGSSYEQYFGPGTRLTVT.